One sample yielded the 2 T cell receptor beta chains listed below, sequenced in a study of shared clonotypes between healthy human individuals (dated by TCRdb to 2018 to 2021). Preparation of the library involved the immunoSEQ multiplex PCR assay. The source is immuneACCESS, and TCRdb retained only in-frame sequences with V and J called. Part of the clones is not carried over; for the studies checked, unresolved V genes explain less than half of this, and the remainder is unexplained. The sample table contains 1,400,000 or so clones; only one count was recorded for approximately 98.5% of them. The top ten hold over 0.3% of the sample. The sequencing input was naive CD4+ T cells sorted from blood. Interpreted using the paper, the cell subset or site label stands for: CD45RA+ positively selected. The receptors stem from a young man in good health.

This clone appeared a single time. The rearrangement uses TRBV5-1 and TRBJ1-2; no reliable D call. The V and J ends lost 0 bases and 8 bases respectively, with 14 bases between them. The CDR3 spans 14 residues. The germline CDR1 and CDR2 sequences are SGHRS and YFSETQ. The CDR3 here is CASSLALAAWGYTF. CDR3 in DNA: TGCGCCAGCAGCTTGGCCCTGGCGGCTTGGGGCTACACCTTC.

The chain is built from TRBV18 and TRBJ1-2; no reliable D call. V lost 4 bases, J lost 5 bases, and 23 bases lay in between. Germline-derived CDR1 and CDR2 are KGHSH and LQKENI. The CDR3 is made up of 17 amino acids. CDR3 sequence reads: CASSQITSGRPSYGYTF. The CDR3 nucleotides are TGTGCCAGCTCACAAATAACTTCGGGTCGGCCATCGTATGGCTACACCTTC.